This entry concerns a single TCR beta chain. This receptor's antigen is unknown. One base away there is no much larger clone; base qualities are not given. This entry comes from a study of CD4 T cells in relation to SARS-CoV-2 and coronaviruses (dated by TCRdb to about 2021). Background for the entire study: Patient-derived lymphoblastoid cell lines were used to map the HLA restriction of shared crossreactive spike epitopes. A different, Illumina-based TCR-beta assay was used to sequence expansion assays from other donors in the study. The Adaptive Biotechnologies TCR-sequencing kit was used for samples from a few pre-COVID donors and for the naive versus memory experiments, whereas the other data were Illumina-based. Memory CD4+ T cell crossreactivity between SARS-CoV-2 and common cold coronavirus spike proteins was assessed at the TCR clonotype level in the study. Study-wide conclusions, independent of this receptor: Crossreactivity analysis centred on spike protein, so crossreactivity against other viral proteins was not assessed. In roughly 65% of donors, memory CD4+ clonotypes turned up that crossrecognized SARS-CoV-2 and at least one common cold coronavirus spike. Pre-pandemic and post-infection samples were not both contributed by any donor, so tracing of the source of pre-existing responses was limited. Sequencing naive versus memory cells indicated that the assay picks up memory recall responses, not primary responses primed during culture. The study was constrained by small numbers of patients and of tested TCRs. Compared with monoreactive clones, crossreactive clones had significantly weaker SARS-CoV-2-driven expansion, a result consistent with antigenic imprinting.

The germline V gene specifies SGHTA as CDR1 and FQGNSA as CDR2. Unmatched junction bases come to 7, with V trimmed by 6 bases and J by 4 bases. The CDR3 goes from the cysteine to the phenylalanine over 15 residues. The DNA shown is the 45-base CDR3, in frame from base 1. CD4+ T cells from unexposed donors were collected before the COVID-19 pandemic (2011-2018). Naive and memory CD4+ T cells were separated from cryopreserved PBMCs by first enriching for CD4 and then performing EasySep naive CD4+ T cell enrichment. The leukapheresis product used for the unexposed donors was purchased from a commercial source. Ficoll-Paque PLUS gradient centrifugation was used to isolate PBMCs from either whole blood or leukapheresis product. The PBMCs went either fresh into the expansion assay or into cryopreservation at -140 degrees C. The QIAamp Micro DNA Kit was used to extract genomic DNA from the CD4+ T cells. Deep-resolution immunoSEQ TCR-beta sequencing was performed on DNA from uncultured naive and memory CD4+ T cells. Regarding the original processing steps: During preprocessing, nonproductive sequences were removed, along with CDR3s that did not begin with C, did not end with F or W, or were shorter than 7 amino acids. Cultured and uncultured naive and memory CD4+ repertoires were searched for CDR3s previously identified as spike- and CEF-reactive. Pairwise Levenshtein distance, computed with the stringdist R package after three terminal residues were trimmed from each end, was used as the measure of CDR3 homology. In TCRdb, the immuneACCESS table is reduced to in-frame sequences with V and J assigned. These tables do not hold every clone; where another copy was compared, an unresolved V gene accounts for under half, and the others remain unexplained. That table gives V, J and clone size, and the DNA gave D and trimming. The sample contains tens of thousands of clones, 80% to 90% of them found a single time. The ten most abundant clones make up about 1.5% of the sample.

The chain links TRBV7-2 with TRBJ2-1; TRBD1 matches 9 bases in the middle. Sequencing used memory CD4+ T cells from PBMCs. Explained via the paper, the cell subset or site label denotes: memory (non-naive) CD4+ T cells. This TCR was sampled from a human donor in good health. The DNA sequence reads TGTGCCAGCAGGCCGACAGGGGGATCTTACAATGAGCAGTTCTTC. It codes for CASRPTGGSYNEQFF.